This paragraph reports one T cell receptor (beta chain). The data derive from a study of shared clonotypes between healthy human individuals. Here immunoSEQ multiplex PCR was the method, and the copy in TCRdb shows in-frame clones only, minus some. The sample shows roughly 300,000 clones, around 87% of them seen only once. Deletions cut 0 bases from V and 9 bases from J, with 19 bases between. This CDR3 has 16 amino acids. Germline lookup yields CDR1 SGDLS and CDR2 YYNGEE. The donors were all Caucasian adults (living in Nashville, Tennessee). CCR7-negative CD45RA+ TemRA cells were pooled with CD45RO+ cells for CD8 memory.

Specimen: memory CD8+ T cells sorted from blood. Sample subset: CD45RO+ cells pooled with CCR7-negative TemRA cells. This TCR was sampled from a man in his late teens or twenties in good health. J is TRBJ2-1 and V is TRBV9, with D hard to call. The CDR3 is CASSVDSTSWLVEQFF. The CDR3 coding sequence is TGTGCCAGCAGCGTAGACTCTACCTCCTGGCTAGTTGAGCAGTTCTTC.